This TCR beta chain was observed in a study of blood T cell repertoires in COVID-19. At the level of the study: Specimens from acute and convalescent COVID-19 originated in the United States, Italy and Spain. Sample material is recorded as cDNA or gDNA derived from T cells, B-cell-depleted T cells, or PBMCs.

This clone was found once. TCRdb keeps only in-frame clones here, not all; method: immunoSEQ multiplex PCR. The table records 85,000 to 130,000 clones, roughly 92% of them present only once. The CDR3 totals 10 residues. Germline assignment: CDR1 LGHNT and CDR2 FRNRAP. The ends were cut back, 7 bases at V and 11 bases at J, with 11 bases in the middle. Sequencing input: peripheral blood. This rearrangement joins TRBV12-5 to TRBJ1-1, with D unresolved. The TCR originated in a man in his sixties or seventies with acute or convalescent COVID-19. CDR3: CASAQSRAFF. As DNA, the CDR3 is TGTGCTAGTGCTCAATCGAGGGCTTTCTTT.